This section outlines one TCR beta chain sequence together with its context. The specificity of this receptor is unknown. Base-call qualities are not available, and no considerably larger clone is one nucleotide away. These data are taken from a study of blood T cell repertoires in COVID-19 (dated by TCRdb to about 2020). For the wider study: Samples from collaborators originated in the United States, Italy and Spain and spanned both the acute and convalescent phases of COVID-19. The prospective study material was composed of cDNA or gDNA derived from T cells, B-cell-depleted T cells, or PBMCs. Subjects who had been exposed to COVID-19, were actively infected with it, or had recovered from it provided the deeply sampled blood TCRbeta repertoires that made up the dataset. A freely available public database, intended as a resource for researchers studying the immune response to SARS-CoV-2, is where the repertoires were released. Samples were obtained from the ongoing ImmuneRACE study (first 160 participants) and from 1,254 subjects provided by 6 global collaborators. Nearly every sample came with metadata listing a de-identified subject ID, COVID-19 status, age in years and sex. Where HLA class I and class II types were available, the types were taken from metadata supplied by the sample provider, not from assay-based typing. Summary of the overall study and its limitations: The amount of clinical and demographic metadata varied by source and participant and was provided uncurated.

From V the trimming removes 7 bases and from J it removes 0 bases, while the gene matches leave 8 bases of the junction unaccounted for. The CDR3 numbers 16 residues from cysteine through phenylalanine. Only the CDR3 DNA stays, 48 bases, in frame from base 1. The germline V gene encodes CDR1 GTSNPN and CDR2 SVGIG (reference sequence). Participants in the prospective study were enrolled through a virtual design, were aged about 18 to 90 years, and lived in about 25 United States geographic areas. To assign participants to cohorts, the prospective study relied on clinical history that participants themselves reported in a screening survey and a study questionnaire. Exposed participants had been in contact, within 2 weeks of entering the study, with a person who had a PCR-confirmed or clinician-diagnosed case of COVID-19. In the prospective study, whole blood, serum and a nasopharyngeal or oropharyngeal swab were collected from each participant by mobile phlebotomists. Additional blood draws and questionnaires over an approximately 2-month period could optionally be provided by prospective study participants. Blood samples from the prospective study were shipped frozen or at room temperature prior to DNA extraction.

TCRbeta CDR3 regions were amplified from genomic DNA using the immunoSEQ Assay, a bias-controlled multiplex PCR. In the paper's pipeline: The number of nucleated cells in each sample was estimated by amplification of reference gene primers within the assay. To quantify the absolute abundance of each unique TCRbeta CDR3 rearrangement, sequence reads were collapsed and filtered. For each sample, productive Simpson clonality was calculated as the square root of Simpson's diversity index across productive rearrangements. TCRdb obtained this table from immuneACCESS and retained in-frame rearrangements with V and J assigned. These tables miss some clones; where compared with another copy, unresolved V genes account for less than half of the shortfall, and the remainder is unexplained. Clone size and V and J calls were adopted from that table, with D and trimming inferred from the DNA. The sample table records about 260,000 clones; about 91% of these occur just once. The biggest ten clones account for about 3% of the sample.

Input material: PBMCs or T cells enriched from blood (not recorded which). The rearranged segments are TRBV30 and TRBJ2-2; 10 middle bases align to TRBD1. The source of this sequence is a man aged 35-49 years who had been exposed to COVID-19. Here the CDR3 is given as CASGTGDFANTGELFF. In nucleotides, the sequence is TGTGCCTCAGGGACAGGGGACTTTGCGAACACCGGGGAGCTGTTTTTT.